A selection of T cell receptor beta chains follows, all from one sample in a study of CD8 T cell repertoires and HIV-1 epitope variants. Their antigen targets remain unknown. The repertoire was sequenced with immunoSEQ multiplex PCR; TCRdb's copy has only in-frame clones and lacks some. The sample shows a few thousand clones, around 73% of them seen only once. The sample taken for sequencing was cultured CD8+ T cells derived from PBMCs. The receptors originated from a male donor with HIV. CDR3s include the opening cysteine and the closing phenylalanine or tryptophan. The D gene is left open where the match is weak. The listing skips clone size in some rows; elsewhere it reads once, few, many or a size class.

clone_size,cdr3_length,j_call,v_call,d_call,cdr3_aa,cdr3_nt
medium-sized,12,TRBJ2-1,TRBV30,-,CAWSEGEQLQFF,TGTGCCTGGAGTGAGGGGGAACAGCTCCAGTTCTTC
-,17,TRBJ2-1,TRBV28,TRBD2,CASSPWTSGSLYNEQFF,TGTGCCAGCAGTCCATGGACTAGCGGGAGTCTCTACAATGAGCAGTTCTTC
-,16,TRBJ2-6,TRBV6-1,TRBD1,CASSESGGSGANVLTF,TGTGCCAGCAGTGAATCAGGGGGCTCTGGGGCCAACGTCCTGACTTTC
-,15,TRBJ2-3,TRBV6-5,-,CASSYRRQLGDTQYF,TGTGCCAGCAGTTACCGTCGTCAGTTGGGGGATACGCAGTATTTT
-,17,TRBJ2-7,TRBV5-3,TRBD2,CARALRRAGGRTYEQYF,TGTGCCAGAGCCCTACGGAGAGCGGGGGGCCGTACCTACGAGCAGTACTTC
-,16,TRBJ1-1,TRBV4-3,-,CASSQDHRDGNTEAFF,TGCGCCAGCAGCCAAGATCATCGGGACGGGAACACTGAAGCTTTCTTT
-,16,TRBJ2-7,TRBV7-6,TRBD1,CASSLEVGTGTYEQYF,TGTGCCAGCAGCTTGGAGGTTGGGACAGGAACTTACGAGCAGTACTTC
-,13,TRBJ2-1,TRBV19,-,CASSILLSAEQFF,TGTGCCAGTAGTATTCTCCTAAGCGCGGAGCAGTTCTTC
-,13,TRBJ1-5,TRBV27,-,CASSLGVNQPQHF,TGTGCCAGCAGTTTAGGTGTTAATCAGCCCCAGCATTTT
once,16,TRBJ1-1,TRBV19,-,CASTVEGSGLNTEAFF,TGTGCCAGTACCGTTGAGGGCAGTGGGTTAAACACTGAAGCTTTCTTT
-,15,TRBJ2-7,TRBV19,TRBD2,CASSTTSGPSYEQYF,TGTGCCAGTAGTACGACTAGCGGTCCCTCCTACGAGCAGTACTTC
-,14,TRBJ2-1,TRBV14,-,CASSQTSAVSEQFF,TGTGCCAGCAGCCAGACTTCAGCAGTGAGCGAGCAGTTCTTC
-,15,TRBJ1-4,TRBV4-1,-,CASSPPAITNEKLFF,TGCGCCAGCAGCCCACCTGCTATTACTAATGAAAAACTGTTTTTT
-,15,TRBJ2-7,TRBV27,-,CASSPHPEFIYEQYF,TGTGCCAGCAGTCCTCATCCGGAGTTCATCTACGAGCAGTACTTC
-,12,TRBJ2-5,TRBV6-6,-,CASSSQRETQYF,TGTGCCAGCAGTTCCCAAAGGGAGACCCAGTACTTC
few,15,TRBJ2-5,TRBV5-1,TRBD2,CASSRTSADKETQYF,TGCGCCAGCAGCAGGACTAGCGCGGATAAAGAGACCCAGTACTTC
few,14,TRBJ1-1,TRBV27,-,CASSFQGSITEAFF,TGTGCCAGCAGTTTCCAGGGGTCGATAACTGAAGCTTTCTTT
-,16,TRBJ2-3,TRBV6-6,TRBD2,CASSSGLAGSTDTQYF,TGTGCCAGCAGCTCCGGACTAGCGGGATCCACAGATACGCAGTATTTT
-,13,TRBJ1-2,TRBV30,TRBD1,CACHRGTNYGYTF,TGTGCCTGCCACAGGGGAACCAACTATGGCTACACCTTC
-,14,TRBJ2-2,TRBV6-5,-,CATRQGGITGELFF,TGTGCCACCAGGCAGGGGGGCATCACCGGGGAGCTGTTTTTT
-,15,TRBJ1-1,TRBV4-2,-,CASSQLRGGNTEAFF,TGTGCCAGCAGCCAACTCAGGGGAGGGAACACTGAAGCTTTCTTT
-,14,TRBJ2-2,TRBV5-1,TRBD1,CASSFSGGTGELFF,TGCGCCAGCAGCTTTTCAGGGGGCACCGGGGAGCTGTTTTTT
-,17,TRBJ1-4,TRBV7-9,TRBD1,CASSPGTGIVTNEKLFF,TGTGCCAGCAGCCCCGGGACAGGGATCGTAACTAATGAAAAACTGTTTTTT
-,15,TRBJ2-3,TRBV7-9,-,CASSPGLLGTDTQYF,TGTGCCAGCAGCCCGGGACTGCTGGGCACAGATACGCAGTATTTT
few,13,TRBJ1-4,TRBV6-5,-,CASSYKWGLKLFF,TGTGCCAGCAGTTACAAATGGGGACTAAAACTGTTTTTT
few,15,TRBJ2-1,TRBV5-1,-,CASSLEGETYNEQFF,TGCGCCAGCAGCTTGGAAGGAGAGACCTACAATGAGCAGTTCTTC
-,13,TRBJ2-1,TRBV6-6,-,CASSYVDSREQFF,TGTGCCAGCAGTTACGTGGACAGCCGGGAGCAGTTCTTC
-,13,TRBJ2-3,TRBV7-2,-,CASSLDGAQTQYF,TGTGCCAGCAGCTTAGACGGGGCCCAGACGCAGTATTTT
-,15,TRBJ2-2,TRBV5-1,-,CASSLAVGNTGELFF,TGCGCCAGCAGCTTGGCTGTAGGGAACACCGGGGAGCTGTTTTTT
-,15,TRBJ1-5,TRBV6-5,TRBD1,CASSPRTGGPQPQHF,TGTGCCAGCAGTCCCCGGACAGGGGGCCCTCAGCCCCAGCATTTT
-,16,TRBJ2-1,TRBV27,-,CASKRADLSSYNEQFF,TGTGCCAGCAAAAGGGCGGACTTGAGCTCCTACAATGAGCAGTTCTTC
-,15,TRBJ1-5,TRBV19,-,CASSIGLQTNQPQHF,TGTGCCAGTAGTATTGGATTGCAGACTAATCAGCCCCAGCATTTT
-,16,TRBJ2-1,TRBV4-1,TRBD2,CASSQDQREGYNEQFF,TGCGCCAGCAGCCAAGATCAACGGGAGGGTTACAATGAGCAGTTCTTC
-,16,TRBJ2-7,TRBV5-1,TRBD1,CASRSGTGGISYEQYF,TGCGCCAGCAGATCCGGGACAGGGGGAATCTCCTACGAGCAGTACTTC
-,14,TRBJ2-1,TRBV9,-,CASSVDPAGNEQFF,TGTGCCAGCAGCGTAGACCCAGCCGGCAATGAGCAGTTCTTC
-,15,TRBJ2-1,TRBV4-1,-,CASSQEGDSYNEQFF,TGCGCCAGCAGCCAAGAAGGCGACTCCTACAATGAGCAGTTCTTC
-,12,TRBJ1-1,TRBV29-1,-,CSVVQMNTEAFF,TGCAGCGTTGTGCAAATGAACACTGAAGCTTTCTTT
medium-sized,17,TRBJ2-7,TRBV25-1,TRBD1,CASSSDRWDRETYEQYF,TGTGCCAGCAGTAGTGACCGATGGGACAGGGAAACCTACGAGCAGTACTTC
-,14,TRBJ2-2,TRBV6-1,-,CASSDKGETGELFF,TGTGCCAGCAGTGACAAGGGGGAGACCGGGGAGCTGTTTTTT
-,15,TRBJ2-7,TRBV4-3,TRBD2,CASSQDSGGWYEQYF,TGCGCCAGCAGCCAAGATAGCGGGGGCTGGTACGAGCAGTACTTC
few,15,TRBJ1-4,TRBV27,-,CASSLLSRGDEKLFF,TGTGCCAGCAGTTTACTCAGCAGGGGAGATGAAAAACTGTTTTTT
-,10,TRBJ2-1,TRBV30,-,CAWGGRGQFF,TGTGCCTGGGGTGGGAGAGGGCAGTTCTTC
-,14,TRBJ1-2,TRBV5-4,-,CASSLEGLSYGYTF,TGTGCCAGCAGCTTGGAAGGGTTGAGCTATGGCTACACCTTC
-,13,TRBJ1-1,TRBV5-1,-,CASSLYGGTEAFF,TGCGCCAGCAGCTTATATGGGGGCACTGAAGCTTTCTTT
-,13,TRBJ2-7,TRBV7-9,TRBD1,CASTTWDRYEQYF,TGTGCCAGCACCACTTGGGACAGATACGAGCAGTACTTC
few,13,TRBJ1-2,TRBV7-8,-,CASSSEVNYGYTF,TGTGCCAGCAGCTCTGAGGTCAACTATGGCTACACCTTC
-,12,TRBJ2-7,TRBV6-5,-,CASSYTPYEQYF,TGTGCCAGCAGTTACACACCCTACGAGCAGTACTTC
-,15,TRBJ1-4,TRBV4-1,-,CASSFSRSTNEKLFF,TGCGCCAGCAGCTTCAGTAGGAGTACTAATGAAAAACTGTTTTTT
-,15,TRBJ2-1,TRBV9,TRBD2,CASSVEGGRRGEQFF,TGTGCCAGCAGCGTAGAGGGCGGGAGGAGGGGTGAGCAGTTCTTC
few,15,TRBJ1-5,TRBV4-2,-,CASSQEGETNQPQHF,TGTGCCAGCAGCCAAGAAGGGGAAACCAATCAGCCCCAGCATTTT
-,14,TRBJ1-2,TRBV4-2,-,CASSQVQAAYGYTF,TGTGCCAGCAGCCAAGTACAGGCAGCCTATGGCTACACCTTC
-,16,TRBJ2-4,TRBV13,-,CASSLVRQGAKNIQYF,TGTGCCAGCAGCTTAGTACGCCAGGGAGCCAAAAACATTCAGTACTTC
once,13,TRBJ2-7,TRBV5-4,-,CASSLPGYYEQYF,TGTGCCAGCAGCTTGCCAGGGTACTACGAGCAGTACTTC
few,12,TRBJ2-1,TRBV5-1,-,CASSPPSVEQFF,TGCGCCAGCAGCCCACCTAGCGTAGAGCAGTTCTTC